Sequencing of this T cell receptor beta chain was carried out in a study of blood T cell repertoires in COVID-19. About the research overall: Italy, Spain and the United States were the sources of the convalescent and acute COVID-19 samples. The analysed material was cDNA or gDNA that came from T cells, B-cell-depleted T cells, or PBMCs.

Authors' analysis steps: Quantification of nucleated cells was approximated via reference gene primer amplification. Only in-frame clones appear in the TCRdb table, and some are missing; sequencing was by immunoSEQ multiplex PCR. That table furnishes V, J and clone size, whereas the DNA furnished D and trimming. The table shows roughly 100,000 clones, with less than 95% occurring only once. CDR3 length: 16 residues. Germline V gene data show CDR1 as SGHNT and CDR2 as YENEEA. V was clipped by 2 bases and J by 5 bases; unmatched bases: 9. The sequencing input was peripheral blood. V usage is TRBV11-3 and J usage is TRBJ1-1; 9 nucleotides agree with TRBD1. The TCR sequence derives from a man aged 45-65 years with acute or convalescent COVID-19. This CDR3 is CASSLPGTGKGTEAFF. CDR3 bases: TGTGCCAGCAGCTTACCCGGGACAGGGAAAGGTACTGAAGCTTTCTTT.